The T cell receptor (beta chain) under discussion was sequenced for a study of OX40 agonist ivuxolimab in advanced cancers. The study, taken as a whole, reports: CD8+ T cells averaged more expanded clones than CD4+. The work left the antigen specificity of expanded peripheral T cells undetermined. With doses of 0.1 to 3.0 mg/kg, CD4+ and CD8+ blood T cells had undergone clonal expansion by week 6.

Of note for this clone: Its matching antigen is unknown.

The repertoire was sequenced with immunoSEQ multiplex PCR; TCRdb's copy has only in-frame clones and lacks some. The sample records 92,000 or so clones, under 85% being singletons. This sequence was found in an adult with an advanced solid tumor such as melanoma, head and neck, liver or kidney cancer. Sequences were derived from CD4+ or CD8+ T cells sorted from blood, sampled in a trial of the OX40 agonist ivuxolimab.

CDR3 sequence: CASSLGQGEYIQYF. The CDR3 DNA follows: TGTGCCAGCAGCTTGGGACAGGGTGAATACATTCAGTACTTC. The chain is built from TRBV7-9 and TRBJ2-4, with TRBD1 identical over 9 bases. The CDR3 is 14 residues long. Per germline, CDR1 SEHNR and CDR2 FQNEAQ (reference sequence). V lost 3 bases, J lost 8 bases, and 5 bases stayed unmatched.